This paragraph reports one TCR beta chain. The antigen is unknown. These data originate in a study of T cell repertoires in cytomegalovirus infection. Across the whole study: From public TCR beta signatures came an indication of both CMV infection and matching HLA type. Study conclusions and caveats: Frequencies of public TCR beta families were cumulated, and this identified carriers of CMV plus the relevant HLA.

A single record per CDR3 protein comes from TCRdb applying MiXCR to the reads. The sample yields fewer than 1,000,000 distinct CDR3 sequences, roughly 30% seen once. This CDR3 region has 16 residues. V was clipped by 2 bases and J by 5 bases, with 17 bases between them. From germline, CDR1 is MNHEY and CDR2 SMNVEV (reference sequence). This sequence originates from a human donor in good health (CMV status not recorded). Some clones in this sample may be carry-over from other donors' samples. The chain is built from TRBV27 and TRBJ2-3, with D perhaps TRBD1 or TRBD2 (5 bases each). The sample in question was cultured CD8+ T cells from PBMCs, obtained from culture after CMV antigen stimulation. In DNA form, the CDR3 reads TGTGCCAGCAGTTTAAGTTTGAGCGGTGGGGGAGATACGCAGTATTTT. The encoded protein is CASSLSLSGGGDTQYF.